Sequencing of this T cell receptor (beta chain) was carried out in a study of response to subunit inactivated influenza vaccine. A single record per CDR3 protein comes from TCRdb applying MiXCR to the RT-PCR reads. This sample has approximately 570,000 distinct CDR3 sequences; approximately 7.1% occur once, and the top ten carry 13%. The CDR3 runs to 13 residues. V trimming: 6 bases; J trimming: 6 bases; junction bases outside the gene matches: 3. Germline V gives CDR1 LGHDT, CDR2 YNNKEL (reference sequence). There are many counts of this clonotype. The J gene is TRBJ2-1, the V gene TRBV3-1; 9 bases agree with TRBD1. The source of this sequence is a man aged 50-75 years who received an inactivated influenza vaccine. Specimen: PBMCs from blood, collected 23 to 25 months after vaccination. The DNA for the CDR3 is TGTGCCAGCAGGACGGGACAGGGCAATGAGCAGTTCTTC. The encoded protein is CASRTGQGNEQFF.